These 2 T cell receptor beta chains originate from one sample sequenced in a study of OX40 agonist ivuxolimab in advanced cancers. Repertoires were generated with immunoSEQ multiplex PCR, while TCRdb's copy carries only in-frame clones and drops some. The sample holds roughly 53,000 clones, 70% to 90% seen once. This sample comprised CD4+ or CD8+ T cells sorted from blood, obtained in a trial of the OX40 agonist ivuxolimab. The receptors here all came from an adult with an advanced solid tumor such as melanoma, head and neck, liver or kidney cancer.

In the case of this clone: A read error may produce the germline difference seen at one junction end. This rearrangement joins TRBV5-5 to TRBJ1-2; the match to TRBD1 covers 7 bases. Looked up from germline, CDR1 is SGHKS and CDR2 is YYEKEE (reference sequence). CDR3 length: 15 residues. The CDR3 nucleotides read TGTGCCAGCAGCTTGTCAGGGGGAACTAACCATGGCTACACCTTC. Translating it yields CASSLSGGTNHGYTF.

The chain is built from TRBV19 and TRBJ2-2; D may be TRBD1 or TRBD2 (5 bases each). In germline, CDR1 is LNHDA, CDR2 SQIVND (reference sequence). V lost 5 bases and J lost 2, with 9 bases in between. The CDR3 sequence is 14 residues long. The CDR3 bases are TGTGCCAGTAGTCGGGACCCCAACACCGGGGAGCTGTTTTTT. Protein: CASSRDPNTGELFF.